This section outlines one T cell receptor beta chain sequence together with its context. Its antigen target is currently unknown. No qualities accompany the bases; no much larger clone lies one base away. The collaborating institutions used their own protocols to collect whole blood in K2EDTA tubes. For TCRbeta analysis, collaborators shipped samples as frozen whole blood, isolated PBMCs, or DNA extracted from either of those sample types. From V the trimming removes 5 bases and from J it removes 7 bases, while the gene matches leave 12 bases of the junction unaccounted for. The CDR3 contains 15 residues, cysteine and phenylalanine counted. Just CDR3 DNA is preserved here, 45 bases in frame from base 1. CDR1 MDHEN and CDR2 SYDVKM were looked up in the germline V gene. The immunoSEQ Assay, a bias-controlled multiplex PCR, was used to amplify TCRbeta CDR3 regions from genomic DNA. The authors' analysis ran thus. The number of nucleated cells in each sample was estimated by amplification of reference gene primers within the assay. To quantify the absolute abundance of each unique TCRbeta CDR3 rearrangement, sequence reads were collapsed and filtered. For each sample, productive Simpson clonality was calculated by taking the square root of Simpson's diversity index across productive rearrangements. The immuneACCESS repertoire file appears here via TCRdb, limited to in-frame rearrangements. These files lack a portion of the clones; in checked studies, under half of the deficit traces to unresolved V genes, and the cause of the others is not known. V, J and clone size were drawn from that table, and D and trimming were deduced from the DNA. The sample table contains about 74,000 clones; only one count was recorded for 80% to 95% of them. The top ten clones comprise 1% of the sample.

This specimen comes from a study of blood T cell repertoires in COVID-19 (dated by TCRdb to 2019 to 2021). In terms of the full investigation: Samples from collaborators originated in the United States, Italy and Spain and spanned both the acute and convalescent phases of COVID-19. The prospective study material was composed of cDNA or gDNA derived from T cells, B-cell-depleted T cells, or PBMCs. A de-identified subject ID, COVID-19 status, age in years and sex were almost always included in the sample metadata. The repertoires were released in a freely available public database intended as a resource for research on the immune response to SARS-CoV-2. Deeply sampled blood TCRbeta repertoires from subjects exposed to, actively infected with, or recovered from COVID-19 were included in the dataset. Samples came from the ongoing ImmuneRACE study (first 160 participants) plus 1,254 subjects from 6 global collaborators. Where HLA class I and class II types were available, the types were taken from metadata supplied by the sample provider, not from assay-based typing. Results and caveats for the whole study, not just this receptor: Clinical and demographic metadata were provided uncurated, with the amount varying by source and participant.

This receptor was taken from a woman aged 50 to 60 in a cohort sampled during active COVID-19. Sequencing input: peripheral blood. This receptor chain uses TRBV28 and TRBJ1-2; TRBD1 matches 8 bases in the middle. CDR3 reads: CASSPLRGQDSGYTF. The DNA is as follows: TGTGCCAGCAGTCCCCTCAGGGGGCAAGATAGTGGCTACACCTTC.